These 23 T cell receptor beta chains share one sample of origin, sequenced in a study of PD-1 blockade in classical Hodgkin lymphoma. Every patient had relapsed following autologous stem cell transplantation, and cohorts differed in brentuximab vedotin exposure. Repertoires were generated with immunoSEQ multiplex PCR, while TCRdb's copy carries only in-frame clones and drops some. The sample has roughly 14,000 clones, around 84% seen once. Source: peripheral blood mononuclear cells (PBMCs), taken at baseline. The origin of the receptors is a human donor with classical Hodgkin lymphoma.

V and J are TRBV12-1 and TRBJ2-1; the table assigns TRBD2, which was not confirmed against the DNA. TRBV12-1 is classified as a pseudogene. This CDR3 has 15 amino acids. The CDR3 nucleotides read TGTGCCAGCACCCATAGACTAGCGGATGACAATGAGCAGTTCTTC. Its protein product is CASTHRLADDNEQFF.

V is TRBV10-1 and J is TRBJ2-3; D call uncertain. This CDR3 is built from 13 residues. Germline lookup yields CDR1 WNHNN and CDR2 SYGVQD (reference sequence). Trimming took 2 bases from V and 7 from J, leaving 10 bases between them. CDR3 bases: TGCGCCAGCAGTGAGATAGTAGTCAATACGCAGTATTTT. This gives the protein CASSEIVVNTQYF.

This chain joins TRBV11-2 and TRBJ2-7, with 11 bases identical to TRBD1. V dropped 5 bases and J dropped 4; count of bases not matched to a gene: 4. This CDR3 is 14 amino acids long. The V gene's germline CDR1 is SGHAT and CDR2 FQNNGV. DNA of the CDR3: TGTGCCAGCAGCCTGGGACAGGGGGGGTACGAGCAGTACTTC. Translating it yields CASSLGQGGYEQYF.

The chain combines TRBV2 with TRBJ2-7; D possibly uses TRBD1 or TRBD2 (5 bases each). The CDR3 has 16 amino acids. The germline V gene encodes CDR1 SNHLY and CDR2 FYNNEI. V lost 8 bases and J lost 2, with 22 bases in between. Written as DNA, the CDR3 is TGTGCCAGCCAAGGGGTCTCTAGCCTACATCCCTACGAGCAGTACTTC. Its protein is CASQGVSSLHPYEQYF.

This sequence joins TRBV7-2 and TRBJ1-1; D remains ambiguous. V lost 0 bases and J 6 bases, leaving 11 bases between the germline ends. The CDR3 is made up of 14 amino acids. Looked up from germline, CDR1 is SGHTA and CDR2 is FQGNSA. The CDR3 here is CASSLASSGPEAFF. CDR3 nucleotide sequence: TGTGCCAGCAGCTTAGCATCGAGTGGCCCTGAAGCTTTCTTT.

V and J are TRBV5-6 and TRBJ2-5; D is unclear. Germline CDR1 is SGHDT and CDR2 is YYEEEE. The germline V and J ends were trimmed by 2 bases and 5 bases, with 4 bases remaining between them. The length of the CDR3 is 11 residues. CDR3 sequence: CASSFRETQYF. In DNA, the CDR3 is TGTGCCAGCAGCTTCCGGGAGACCCAGTACTTC. Supplemented by reference TRBV5-6 and TRBJ2-5, the full variable domain reads DAGVTQSPTHLIKTRGQQVTLRCSPKSGHDTVSWYQQALGQGPQFIFQYYEEEERQRGNFPDRFSGHQFPNYSSELNVNALLLGDSALYLCASSFRETQYFGPGTRLLVL.

The chain carries TRBV25-1 and TRBJ2-7; D is uncertain. The germline gives CDR1 MGHDK, CDR2 SYGVNS. Trimming took 4 bases from V and 1 from J, leaving 5 bases between them. This CDR3 has 12 residues. The CDR3 DNA sequence: TGTGCCAGCAGTGCACGATCCTACGAGCAGTACTTC. This codes for CASSARSYEQYF.

The V gene is TRBV28, the J gene TRBJ2-1, with 13 positions matching TRBD2. The CDR3 sequence is 15 residues long. Germline lookup yields CDR1 MDHEN and CDR2 SYDVKM. V lost 5 bases, J lost 8 bases, and 6 bases stayed unmatched. The CDR3: CASSPLAGGNHEQFF. The CDR3 bases are TGTGCCAGCAGTCCACTAGCGGGAGGGAACCATGAGCAGTTCTTC.

This chain connects TRBV28 to TRBJ1-1; 9 nucleotides align to TRBD1. V was pared by 2 bases and J by 5 bases, with 9 bases of the junction left unmatched. The germline V gene has CDR1 MDHEN and CDR2 SYDVKM. The CDR3 is made up of 16 amino acids. CDR3 amino acids: CASSLGDRAVETEAFF. The CDR3 DNA sequence: TGTGCCAGCAGTTTAGGGGACAGGGCGGTAGAGACTGAAGCTTTCTTT.

This chain links TRBV2 with TRBJ2-7; D might be TRBD2 (7 bases). CDR1 is SNHLY, CDR2 FYNNEI, per germline. The CDR3 runs to 15 residues. V was trimmed by 4 bases and J by 1 base, leaving 14 bases between them. CDR3 sequence reads: CASSVGGGPSYEQYF. Here the CDR3 DNA reads TGTGCCAGCAGTGTTGGGGGGGGCCCTTCCTACGAGCAGTACTTC.

This clone was detected only a few times. The rearrangement links TRBV6-4 to TRBJ2-7; perhaps TRBD2 as D (6 bases). The V gene's germline CDR1 is MRHNA and CDR2 SNTAGT. Trimming left V 3 bases short and J 2 bases short, with 11 bases between. There are 14 residues in the CDR3. CDR3 in DNA: TGTGCCAGCAGTGATGGGAGGAGGGCCTACGAGCAGTACTTC. Protein sequence: CASSDGRRAYEQYF.

The gene calls are TRBV7-8 and TRBJ1-1; no definite D call. This CDR3 has 16 residues. Germline V gene data show CDR1 as SGHVS and CDR2 as FQNEAQ. V was clipped by 5 bases and J by 5 bases, with 21 bases between them. In nucleotides, the CDR3 is TGTGCCAGCAGCCCCATGGGTCTCCTAAGTGGAACTGAAGCTTTCTTT. This sequence encodes CASSPMGLLSGTEAFF.

V gene TRBV25-1 combines with J gene TRBJ2-1, with TRBD2 matching 8 bases. V was clipped by 4 bases and J by 4 bases; unmatched bases: 9. The germline V gene encodes CDR1 MGHDK and CDR2 SYGVNS. The CDR3 extends over 16 amino acids. CDR3 DNA: TGTGCCAGCAGTGCTGGTAGCGGGACTACATACAATGAGCAGTTCTTC. This sequence encodes CASSAGSGTTYNEQFF. Looking up the rest from reference TRBV25-1 and TRBJ2-1 gives the full variable domain: EADIYQTPRYLVIGTGKKITLECSQTMGHDKMYWYQQDPGMELHLIHYSYGVNSTEKGDLSSESTVSRIRTEHFPLTLESARPSHTSQYLCASSAGSGTTYNEQFFGPGTRLTVL.

V usage is TRBV2 and J usage is TRBJ2-5; 9 nucleotides align to TRBD2. Germline V CDR1 and CDR2: SNHLY, FYNNEI. J lost 5 bases, V lost 7 bases, and 8 bases had no gene match. This CDR3 is built from 14 residues. The CDR3 loop reads CASKEREVWETQYF. CDR3 sequence (DNA): TGTGCCAGCAAAGAGCGGGAGGTGTGGGAGACCCAGTACTTC.

The chain carries TRBV9 and TRBJ2-7, with a possible D match to TRBD2 (6 bases). The V gene lost 4 bases and the J gene lost 2 bases, with 19 bases spanning the gap. This CDR3 contains 16 residues. Per the germline V gene, CDR1 is SGDLS and CDR2 is YYNGEE. CDR3 nucleotides: TGTGCCAGCAGCCTTGGTGTAGGGACTCCACCCTACGAGCAGTACTTC. As protein: CASSLGVGTPPYEQYF.

The genes are TRBV7-9 and TRBJ2-3; D is possibly TRBD1 (5 bases). The V end lost 2 bases, the J end lost 3 bases, and 12 bases lay between the germline ends. Germline CDR1 reads SEHNR; CDR2 reads FQNEAQ (reference sequence). The CDR3 is made up of 15 amino acids. CDR3: CASSLWAGKTDTQYF. The CDR3 nucleotides read TGTGCCAGCAGCTTATGGGCAGGGAAGACAGATACGCAGTATTTT.

The rearrangement uses TRBV7-8 and TRBJ1-1, with D unclear. V was trimmed by 4 bases and J by 3 bases, leaving 9 bases between them. Germline V lookup: CDR1 SGHVS, CDR2 FQNEAQ. This CDR3 contains 13 residues. The CDR3 here is CASSSSTDTEAFF. The CDR3 nucleotides are TGTGCCAGCAGCTCCTCCACGGACACTGAAGCTTTCTTT.

V usage is TRBV6-1 and J usage is TRBJ1-2; D call uncertain. V lost 1 base and J 3 bases, leaving 9 bases between the germline ends. Germline V gene sequence: CDR1 MNHNS, CDR2 SASEGT. The CDR3 contains 14 residues. Here the CDR3 DNA reads TGTGCCAGCAGTGAAGGCCGGTTATACTATGGCTACACCTTC. Amino acids: CASSEGRLYYGYTF.

J is TRBJ2-5 and V is TRBV11-3, with D uncertain. Germline CDR1 is SGHNT and CDR2 is YENEEA. Trimming took off 1 base at V and 7 bases at J, with 4 bases between the two ends. The CDR3 sequence is 11 residues long. In nucleotides, the CDR3 is TGTGCCAGCAGCTTAGTGGGGACCCAGTACTTC. Translating it yields CASSLVGTQYF.

CDR3 coding DNA: TGTGCCACCCAGGACAATCTTCTCTCTGGAAACACCATATATTTT. Translation: CATQDNLLSGNTIYF. V and J are TRBV28 and TRBJ1-3; D possibly corresponds to TRBD1 (5 bases). The CDR3 is 15 amino acids. Trimming pared 10 bases from V and 0 bases from J, leaving 16 bases between. CDR1 and CDR2 from the germline V gene are MDHEN and SYDVKM. Using reference TRBV28 and TRBJ1-3 for the parts outside the CDR3, the full variable domain is DVKVTQSSRYLVKRTGEKVFLECVQDMDHENMFWYRQDPGLGLRLIYFSYDVKMKEKGDIPEGYSVSREKKERFSLILESASTNQTSMYLCATQDNLLSGNTIYFGEGSWLTVV.

The chain recombines TRBV28 with TRBJ2-7; D possibly corresponds to TRBD2 (5 bases). The V end lost 2 bases, the J end lost 2 bases, and 7 bases lay between the germline ends. CDR3 size: 13 residues. The germline V gene encodes CDR1 MDHEN and CDR2 SYDVKM. The CDR3 nucleotides read TGTGCCAGCAGTTTAGGGGAGACCTACGAGCAGTACTTC. Its protein is CASSLGETYEQYF.

V is TRBV5-6 and J is TRBJ2-7, with 11 bases aligning to TRBD2. The CDR3 has 16 amino acids. Trimming cost V 2 bases and J 6 bases; bases outside gene matches: 10. Germline CDR1 reads SGHDT; CDR2 reads YYEEEE. The CDR3 loop reads CASSFLAGGQHGEQYF. The CDR3 DNA reads as TGTGCCAGCAGCTTCCTAGCGGGGGGCCAACACGGCGAGCAGTACTTC.

CDR3 nucleotides: TGTGCCAGTAGTATTACCGACAGAGACAATGAGCAGTTCTTC. As protein: CASSITDRDNEQFF. The rearrangement links TRBV19 to TRBJ2-1; tentative D call: TRBD1 (5 bases). From germline, CDR1 is LNHDA and CDR2 SQIVND (reference sequence). The CDR3 runs to 14 residues. Between the trimmed V and J ends, which lost 3 bases and 5 bases, there was a span of 11 bases.